This is a list of T cell receptor beta chains from one sample in a study of T cell changes during pregnancy in multiple sclerosis. This table comes from immunoSEQ multiplex PCR, and its TCRdb copy is limited to in-frame clones, with some not included. This table holds tens of thousands of clones, approximately 90% found once. Specimen: CD8+ T cells from peripheral blood mononuclear cells, collected in the third trimester of pregnancy. All receptors derive from a female donor with multiple sclerosis, enrolled in a pregnancy study. Both conserved end residues are part of each CDR3. D genes are given only for firm matches. A row's size may be missing; if present it is once, few, many or a size class.

j_call clone_size v_call d_call cdr3_nt cdr3_aa
TRBJ2-3 NA TRBV5-3 NA TGTGCCAGAAGCTTGGTCACAGGCACAGATACGCAGTATTTT CARSLVTGTDTQYF
TRBJ2-1 NA TRBV27 NA TGTGCCAGCAGTTTAAGGGGGTCCTACAATGAGCAGTTCTTC CASSLRGSYNEQFF
TRBJ2-6 NA TRBV30 NA TGTGCCTGGACCCCAGGGGCTGGGGCCAACGTCCTGACTTTC CAWTPGAGANVLTF
TRBJ1-2 NA TRBV6-6 NA TGTGCCAGCAAATTTGAAGGAGCCTATGGCTACACCTTC CASKFEGAYGYTF
TRBJ1-5 NA TRBV5-5 NA TGTGCCAGCAGACAGTCCTTAAATAGCAATCAGCCCCAGCATTTT CASRQSLNSNQPQHF
TRBJ1-1 NA TRBV5-6 NA TGTGCCAGCAGCTTGGGAGGCGGGTGGGAAGCTTTCTTT CASSLGGGWEAFF
TRBJ1-1 NA TRBV28 TRBD1 TGTGCCAGCAGTTTTTACAGGGGAGCGGGCACTGAAGCTTTCTTT CASSFYRGAGTEAFF
TRBJ2-1 NA TRBV2 NA TGTGCCAGCAGTGACATTGATCCCGGTCCCTCCTACAATGAGCAGTTCTTC CASSDIDPGPSYNEQFF
TRBJ2-5 NA TRBV5-1 NA TGCGCCAGCAGCTTGGCTGAAGGGGAAGAGACCCAGTACTTC CASSLAEGEETQYF
TRBJ2-1 NA TRBV6-1 TRBD2 TGTGCCAGCAGTGAAGGCGGGGGGGCCTACAATGAGCAGTTCTTC CASSEGGGAYNEQFF
TRBJ2-1 NA TRBV9 NA TGTGCCAGCAGCGTAGGGGGGGGGCCAGTGAATGAGCAGTTCTTC CASSVGGGPVNEQFF
TRBJ1-5 NA TRBV6-5 TRBD1 TGTGCCAGCAGTTTAACAGGGGACACTCAGCCCCAGCATTTT CASSLTGDTQPQHF
TRBJ2-7 few TRBV27 TRBD2 TGTGCCAGCAGTTTTAGGCCAGGGAGGGCCTACGAGCAGTACTTC CASSFRPGRAYEQYF
TRBJ2-7 NA TRBV6-1 NA TGTGCCAGCAGTGCAGACAAGAGGGGGAGGGGTTACTACGAGCAGTACTTC CASSADKRGRGYYEQYF
TRBJ1-5 NA TRBV5-1 NA TGCGCCAGCAGCCCACCTGGACAGATATATAGCAATCAGCCCCAGCATTTT CASSPPGQIYSNQPQHF
TRBJ1-1 NA TRBV6-5 NA TGTGCCAGCAGCCCCGGGGGGGAAGCTTTCTTT CASSPGGEAFF
TRBJ2-7 NA TRBV5-1 NA TGCGCCAGCAGCCCTCCCTTGGGGGAGGAGGGACAGTACTTC CASSPPLGEEGQYF
TRBJ2-2 NA TRBV5-4 TRBD1 TGTGCCAGCAGCTACCGACAGGGGGCGCGGGTCGGGGAGCTGTTTTTT CASSYRQGARVGELFF
TRBJ2-7 once TRBV27 TRBD1 TGTGCCAGCAGTTGGGACAGGGGGCGCTACGAGCAGTACTTC CASSWDRGRYEQYF
TRBJ2-1 NA TRBV6-5 NA TGTGCCAGCAGCCTAATAGGAGGGGATCACAATGAGCAGTTCTTC CASSLIGGDHNEQFF
TRBJ1-1 few TRBV30 NA TGTGCCTGGGGCGGGGGGGGCGGGGAAGCTTTCTTT CAWGGGGGEAFF
TRBJ2-5 NA TRBV27 NA TGTGCCAGCGAGAGTGGAGAGACCCAGTACTTC CASESGETQYF
TRBJ2-5 NA TRBV2 NA TGTGCCAGCCTCCAGGGGCAAGAGACCCAGTACTTC CASLQGQETQYF
TRBJ1-1 NA TRBV7-9 NA TGTGCCAGCAGCTTAGGTTCCCTCGGGGGGACCGGTGGCACTGAAGCTTTCTTT CASSLGSLGGTGGTEAFF
TRBJ1-1 once TRBV30 TRBD1 TGTGCCTGGCGTCGGGACAGGGTCACTGAAGCTTTCTTT CAWRRDRVTEAFF
TRBJ2-7 NA TRBV6-5 TRBD1 TGTGCCAGCAGTTACTCGACAGGGGGCTCCTACGAGCAGTACTTC CASSYSTGGSYEQYF
TRBJ2-3 NA TRBV6-5 NA TGTGCCAGCAGTTACTGGGCGGGGGCGAACACAGATACGCAGTATTTT CASSYWAGANTDTQYF
TRBJ2-1 NA TRBV5-6 TRBD2 TGTGCCAGCAGCTTGCTCTTAGGGTGGGGGAGGGACAATGAGCAGTTCTTC CASSLLLGWGRDNEQFF
TRBJ2-7 once TRBV5-5 TRBD2 TGTGCCAGCAGCCACACGACTAGCGGGGCGCCCTACGAGCAGTACTTC CASSHTTSGAPYEQYF
TRBJ2-7 NA TRBV4-1 TRBD1 TGCGCCAGCAGCCAAGGTTGGGACAGGGCCGGCTACGAGCAGTACTTC CASSQGWDRAGYEQYF
TRBJ1-1 NA TRBV6-5 TRBD1 TGTGCCAGCAGCCCCGGGACAGGGGTACTAGCAGCTTTCTTT CASSPGTGVLAAFF
TRBJ2-1 medium-sized TRBV6-4 NA TGTGCCAGCAGTGACTCGACTAACAATGAGCAGTTCTTC CASSDSTNNEQFF
TRBJ2-3 NA TRBV2 TRBD2 TGTGCCAGCAGTCCACGTAGCGGGCGACACACAGATACGCAGTATTTT CASSPRSGRHTDTQYF
TRBJ2-3 NA TRBV5-4 NA TGTGCCAGCAGCTTGTACGGGGGGCACACAGATACGCAGTATTTT CASSLYGGHTDTQYF
TRBJ1-6 NA TRBV5-1 NA TGCGCCAGCAGCTTGGACAGCTCCTATAATTCACCCCTCCACTTT CASSLDSSYNSPLHF
TRBJ2-1 once TRBV6-5 TRBD1 TGTGCCAGCAGTACTGCCGGGACAGGGACCAATGAGCAGTTCTTC CASSTAGTGTNEQFF
TRBJ2-1 NA TRBV7-7 TRBD2 TGTGCTAGCAGCCCCAATCCGGAACTAGCGGGAGACTACAATGAGCAGTTCTTC CASSPNPELAGDYNEQFF
TRBJ2-6 NA TRBV9 TRBD1 TGTGCCAGCAGCGTGGGGGGACAGGCGAGCTCTGGGGCCAACGTCCTGACTTTC CASSVGGQASSGANVLTF
TRBJ2-7 NA TRBV5-8 NA TGTGCCAGCAGCCAGCATACAGGTTACGAGCAGTACTTC CASSQHTGYEQYF
TRBJ2-7 NA TRBV7-9 TRBD1 TGTGCCAGCAGCTCACCGGACAGGGTCTACGAGCAGTACTTC CASSSPDRVYEQYF
TRBJ2-1 NA TRBV2 TRBD2 TGTGCCAGCAGTGAAACGGGGGGGTTCTACAATGAGCAGTTCTTC CASSETGGFYNEQFF
TRBJ1-1 NA TRBV27 NA TGTGCCAGCACCCCCGGCCCGGGTTTCAACACTGAAGCTTTCTTT CASTPGPGFNTEAFF
TRBJ1-1 NA TRBV7-6 NA TGTGCCAGCAGCTTGGGAGTTAGGGCTGAAGCTTTCTTT CASSLGVRAEAFF
TRBJ1-4 NA TRBV4-3 TRBD1 TGCGCCAGCAGCTGGGGACAGGGGCATGAAAAACTGTTTTTT CASSWGQGHEKLFF
TRBJ1-3 NA TRBV4-1 NA TGCGCCAGCAGCCATCAAGGTGAGGGCTCTGGAAACACCATATATTTT CASSHQGEGSGNTIYF
TRBJ2-3 once TRBV6-5 NA TGTGCCAGCAGTTACCTGGAGGAGGATACGCAGTATTTT CASSYLEEDTQYF
TRBJ1-2 NA TRBV19 TRBD1 TGTGCCAGTACAGGGGGCGTTTCGGATGGCTACACCTTC CASTGGVSDGYTF
TRBJ1-1 NA TRBV15 TRBD1 TGTGCCACCAGCAGAGATTTTGGGACGGACAGGGTTCAAGCTTTCTTT CATSRDFGTDRVQAFF